These 32 T cell receptor beta chains came from one sample sequenced in a study of blood T cell repertoires in COVID-19 (dated by TCRdb to the early 2020s). The library was produced with the immunoSEQ multiplex PCR assay. The immuneACCESS repertoire file appears here via TCRdb, limited to in-frame rearrangements. These files lack a portion of the clones; in checked studies, under half of the deficit traces to unresolved V genes, and the cause of the others is not known. The sample contains some 110,000 clones, approximately 84% of them found a single time. In total, the top ten clones hold over 1.2% of the sample. Material: peripheral blood. These receptor sequences come from a man in his forties with acute or convalescent COVID-19.

The chain carries TRBV29-1 and TRBJ2-5; D not resolved. The CDR3 has 14 amino acids. Germline-derived CDR1 and CDR2 are SQVTM and ANQGSEA. V was trimmed by 6 bases and J by 5 bases, leaving 19 bases between them. CDR3 sequence: CSVLRFDWMETQYF. For the CDR3, the DNA is TGCAGCGTCCTTCGCTTCGACTGGATGGAGACCCAGTACTTC.

The chain has TRBV19 and TRBJ1-1; D possibly corresponds to TRBD1 (5 bases). V was trimmed by 4 bases and J by 8 bases, leaving 17 bases between them. The CDR3 contains 14 residues. Germline V gene sequence: CDR1 LNHDA, CDR2 SQIVND (reference sequence). CDR3 bases: TGTGCCAGTAGTACTCAATTTGGGGCGGCGGAAGCTTTCTTT. Protein product: CASSTQFGAAEAFF.

The V call is TRBV6-5, the J call TRBJ2-4; TRBD2 might be the D (7 bases). Germline V gives CDR1 MNHEY, CDR2 SVGAGI. V shed 8 bases and J shed 8 bases, with 16 bases lying between them. There are 13 residues in the CDR3. CDR3 sequence (DNA): TGTGCCAGCGTCCTGGGGGGGGCGGACATTCAGTACTTC. It encodes CASVLGGADIQYF.

CDR3 sequence (DNA): TGTGCCAGCAGCTTAGCGCCGGGGGGAAGAGGCTATAATTCACCCCTCCACTTT. Amino acids: CASSLAPGGRGYNSPLHF. The chain recombines TRBV7-2 with TRBJ1-6; perhaps TRBD1 as D (5 bases). The CDR3 has 18 amino acids. From germline, CDR1 is SGHTA and CDR2 FQGNSA. V lost 0 bases and J lost 3, with 15 bases in between.

The rearrangement links TRBV19 to TRBJ1-5; no reliable D call. V was cut by 3 bases and J by 0 bases, with 6 bases left in between. CDR3 size: 14 residues. In germline, CDR1 is LNHDA, CDR2 SQIVND (reference sequence). The CDR3 DNA reads as TGTGCCAGTAGTATCGCCAGTAGCAATCAGCCCCAGCATTTT. It is translated as CASSIASSNQPQHF.

Only a few counts were recorded for this clone. V gene TRBV4-1 combines with J gene TRBJ2-7; 12 bases are a match to TRBD2. CDR1 and CDR2 (germline): MGHRA, YSYEKL. The CDR3 runs 14 residues. Unmatched junction bases numbered 7, after V lost 5 bases and J lost 8 bases. The CDR3 sequence: CASSLGLAGSQQYF. The CDR3 DNA sequence: TGCGCCAGCAGCTTGGGACTAGCGGGTTCCCAGCAGTACTTC.

This clone was seen a few times. The chain uses TRBV6-5 and TRBJ2-3, with 7 bases aligning to TRBD2. V dropped 6 bases and J dropped 0; count of bases not matched to a gene: 3. Germline values: CDR1 MNHEY, CDR2 SVGAGI. This CDR3 region has 14 residues. As DNA, the CDR3 is TGTGCCAGCAGGCGGGAGCCTAGCACAGATACGCAGTATTTT. Translating gives CASRREPSTDTQYF.

This sequence joins TRBV7-2 and TRBJ2-5; 15 bases are a match to TRBD2. The CDR3 loop spans 14 amino acids. V was pared by 5 bases and J by 13 bases, with 8 bases of the junction left unmatched. Germline values: CDR1 SGHTA, CDR2 FQGNSA. The CDR3 loop reads CASSQGLAGGGRYF. CDR3 nucleotide sequence: TGTGCCAGCAGCCAGGGACTAGCGGGGGGCGGGAGGTACTTC.

The chain joins TRBV7-9 to TRBJ2-1; 7 bases agree with TRBD1. From germline, CDR1 is SEHNR and CDR2 FQNEAQ (reference sequence). After removal of 5 bases from V and 7 bases from J, the junction contained 14 bases not matched to a gene. CDR3 length: 16 residues. The CDR3 nucleotides are TGTGCCAGCAGCCCCCGGGGAAGGGGGCGCGATAATGAGCAGTTCTTC. Amino acid sequence: CASSPRGRGRDNEQFF.

CDR3 in amino acids: CASSLAKGRPGAGELFF. Here the CDR3 DNA reads TGTGCCAGCAGCTTAGCGAAGGGCCGGCCAGGGGCCGGGGAGCTGTTTTTT. The chain carries TRBV7-2 and TRBJ2-2; TRBD1 is a possible D gene (6 bases). This CDR3 is built from 17 residues. Germline CDR1 and CDR2: SGHTA and FQGNSA. V shed 0 bases and J shed 6 bases, with 17 bases lying between them.

V gene TRBV27 combines with J gene TRBJ1-2; 8 bases map to TRBD1. The CDR3 contains 14 residues. The V gene end was trimmed by 5 bases and the J gene end by 3 bases; junction bases not matched to a gene: 5. CDR1 MNHEY and CDR2 SMNVEV come from the germline V gene (reference sequence). The CDR3 bases are TGTGCCAGCAGTCGAACAGGGGGGGACTATGGCTACACCTTC. Translating it yields CASSRTGGDYGYTF.

This rearrangement joins TRBV6-1 to TRBJ1-6, with D perhaps matching TRBD1 (5 bases). Between the trimmed V and J ends, which lost 3 bases and 7 bases, there was a span of 13 bases. Germline assignment: CDR1 MNHNS and CDR2 SASEGT. This CDR3 is 15 amino acids long. The CDR3 here is CASSDAGLGNSPLHF. CDR3 coding DNA: TGTGCCAGCAGTGACGCAGGGCTGGGCAATTCACCCCTCCACTTT.

The chain carries TRBV2 and TRBJ1-3; D is unclear. Trimming removed 3 bases from V and 12 bases from J, with 21 bases in between. CDR3 size: 15 residues. The germline V gene encodes CDR1 SNHLY and CDR2 FYNNEI. This CDR3 is CASSDVGSRRHLIYF. For the CDR3, the DNA is TGTGCCAGCAGTGATGTGGGGTCAAGGAGGCACCTCATATATTTT.

J is TRBJ2-3 and V is TRBV2; D may be TRBD2 (9 bases). From germline, CDR1 is SNHLY and CDR2 FYNNEI. This CDR3 is 16 amino acids long. Trimming left V 3 bases short and J 3 bases short, with 16 bases between. The CDR3 sequence is CASSDSSGTGTDTQYF. CDR3 bases: TGTGCCAGCAGTGATTCTAGCGGGACAGGAACAGATACGCAGTATTTT. The full variable domain, its missing parts supplied by reference TRBV2 and TRBJ2-3, is EPEVTQTPSHQVTQMGQEVILRCVPISNHLYFYWYRQILGQKVEFLVSFYNNEISEKSEIFDDQFSVERPDGSNFTLKIRSTKLEDSAMYFCASSDSSGTGTDTQYFGPGTRLTVL.

The gene calls are TRBV5-1 and TRBJ2-7, with 12 bases aligning to TRBD1. V gave up 0 bases and J gave up 10 bases; unmatched junction bases: 11. CDR3 length equals 16 residues. Germline values: CDR1 SGHRS, CDR2 YFSETQ. The CDR3 is CASSLGSGTGGEPQYF. In DNA form, the CDR3 reads TGCGCCAGCAGCTTGGGTTCCGGGACAGGGGGCGAACCTCAGTACTTC.

The rearrangement links TRBV7-3 to TRBJ2-4, with D possibly being TRBD2 (6 bases). This CDR3 spans 13 amino acids. Looked up from germline, CDR1 is SGHTA and CDR2 is FQGTGA. Trimming cost V 1 base and J 10 bases, with 11 bases left between them. The CDR3 DNA follows: TGTGCCAGCAGCTTAAGGCGGGATGATATTCAGTACTTC. This encodes CASSLRRDDIQYF.

V and J are TRBV27 and TRBJ2-7, with 7 bases aligning to TRBD1. Trimming at V came to 3 bases and at J to 3 bases, leaving 5 bases not matched to a gene. This CDR3 has 14 residues. Germline lookup yields CDR1 MNHEY and CDR2 SMNVEV (reference sequence). The DNA of the CDR3 is TGTGCCAGCAGTTTTGGGGACAGTTTCTACGAGCAGTACTTC. Its protein is CASSFGDSFYEQYF.

The chain uses TRBV11-3 and TRBJ2-7, with D perhaps TRBD2 (6 bases). V was clipped by 6 bases and J by 3 bases, with 18 bases between them. Germline CDR1 SGHNT, CDR2 YENEEA. There are 15 residues in the CDR3. The chain's CDR3 is CASRPGRARGYEQYF. The CDR3 DNA reads as TGTGCCAGCAGACCTGGACGGGCGCGGGGCTACGAGCAGTACTTC.

The chain has TRBV27 and TRBJ1-1; 11 nucleotides align to TRBD1. The CDR3 is 15 amino acids. V was clipped by 4 bases and J by 4 bases; unmatched bases: 5. Germline CDR1 and CDR2: MNHEY and SMNVEV (reference sequence). CDR3 amino acids: CASSSTGTGGTEAFF. The CDR3 nucleotides read TGTGCCAGCAGTTCCACCGGGACAGGGGGCACTGAAGCTTTCTTT.

The chain has TRBV3-1 (or the pseudogene TRBV3-2) and TRBJ2-1, with unresolved D. CDR3 length: 12 residues. Per the germline V gene, CDR1 is LGHDT and CDR2 is YNNKEL (reference sequence). V shed 4 bases and J shed 4 bases, with 5 bases lying between them. CDR3 DNA: TGTGCCAGCAGCCGAGTATACAATGAGCAGTTCTTC. It codes for CASSRVYNEQFF.

The V call is TRBV2, the J call TRBJ1-1, with TRBD1 matching over 7 bases. Germline CDR1 reads SNHLY; CDR2 reads FYNNEI. The CDR3 spans 14 residues. V lost 2 bases to trimming and J lost 11 bases; unmatched junction nucleotides: 11. This CDR3 reads CASSEWVGGGPAFF. In nucleotides, the CDR3 is TGTGCCAGCAGTGAATGGGTCGGAGGGGGCCCTGCTTTCTTT.

The rearrangement uses TRBV6-1 and TRBJ1-1, with D unresolved. CDR1 is MNHNS, CDR2 SASEGT, per germline. With 3 bases removed from V and 6 bases from J, the gap between germline ends came to 11 bases. The length of the CDR3 is 13 residues. CDR3 in amino acids: CASSEASGAEAFF. In DNA, the CDR3 is TGTGCCAGCAGTGAGGCTTCTGGTGCTGAAGCTTTCTTT.

This sequence joins TRBV7-8 and TRBJ1-4; no clear D. Germline CDR1 is SGHVS and CDR2 is FQNEAQ. The CDR3 loop spans 15 amino acids. V was pared by 0 bases and J by 5 bases, with 10 bases between. CDR3 coding DNA: TGTGCCAGCAGCTTAGCGGCGGGAAAAAATGAAAAACTGTTTTTT. Encoded protein: CASSLAAGKNEKLFF.

The rearrangement links TRBV7-6 to TRBJ2-1; 12 bases match TRBD2. CDR3 length equals 17 residues. Germline-derived CDR1 and CDR2 are SGHVS and FNYEAQ. The junction had 5 bases not matched to a gene; V was cut back by 5 bases and J by 0 bases. The CDR3 nucleotides read TGTGCCAGCAGCGCGACGACTAGCGGGAGCTCCTACAATGAGCAGTTCTTC. Protein: CASSATTSGSSYNEQFF.

The chain couples TRBV7-2 to TRBJ2-5, with 7 positions matching TRBD1. Trimming removed 2 bases from V and 4 bases from J; junction bases left unmatched: 1. Germline V CDR1 and CDR2: SGHTA, FQGNSA. The CDR3 runs 13 residues. In nucleotides, the CDR3 is TGTGCCAGCAGCTTACGGGACAGAGAGACCCAGTACTTC. This codes for CASSLRDRETQYF.

J is TRBJ2-3 and V is TRBV2; 7 positions match TRBD2. Trimming at V came to 6 bases and at J to 5 bases, leaving 11 bases not matched to a gene. The CDR3 is 15 amino acids. Germline assignment: CDR1 SNHLY and CDR2 FYNNEI. CDR3: CASRLTSAKVDTQYF. The CDR3 region has the DNA TGTGCCAGCAGACTTACTAGCGCCAAGGTAGATACGCAGTATTTT.

This clone was detected once. The V call is TRBV24-1, the J call TRBJ1-6, with D perhaps matching TRBD1 (5 bases). Germline CDR1 and CDR2: KGHDR and SFDVKD. Trimming removed 8 bases at V and 0 bases at J, with 19 bases between. The CDR3 has 18 amino acids. The CDR3 sequence is CATTPDSRYSSYNSPLHF. DNA for the CDR3: TGTGCCACCACTCCAGACAGTCGTTATAGCTCCTATAATTCACCCCTCCACTTT.

The chain uses TRBV6-6 and TRBJ1-2; 11 bases align to TRBD1. Germline V gene data show CDR1 as MNHNY and CDR2 as SVGAGI (reference sequence). V was clipped by 6 bases and J by 9 bases; unmatched bases: 12. This CDR3 contains 15 residues. DNA for the CDR3: TGTGCCAGCAGCCCCGGGACAGGGGGAAACATCCGCTACACCTTC. Translated, it gives CASSPGTGGNIRYTF.

V is TRBV7-2 and J is TRBJ2-1; D may be TRBD1 (6 bases). Trimming took 5 bases from V and 3 from J, leaving 14 bases between them. Germline loops: CDR1 SGHTA, CDR2 FQGNSA. The CDR3 is 15 amino acids. CDR3 DNA: TGTGCCAGCAGCCTTCCAGGGGTCCACTACAATGAGCAGTTCTTC. Its translation is CASSLPGVHYNEQFF. Combining the CDR3 with reference TRBV7-2 and TRBJ2-1 gives the whole variable domain GAGVSQSPSNKVTEKGKDVELRCDPISGHTALYWYRQSLGQGLEFLIYFQGNSAPDKSGLPSDRFSAERTGGSVSTLTIQRTQQEDSAVYLCASSLPGVHYNEQFFGPGTRLTVL.

The chain combines TRBV3-1 (or the pseudogene TRBV3-2) with TRBJ1-3; D is possibly TRBD1 (6 bases). The germline CDR1 and CDR2 sequences are LGHDT and YNNKEL (reference sequence). Trimming took off 6 bases at V and 1 base at J, with 10 bases between the two ends. The CDR3 has 14 amino acids. The CDR3 DNA reads TGTGCCAGCAGACCACAGGGATCTGGAAACACCATATATTTT. Translating gives CASRPQGSGNTIYF.

The rearrangement joins TRBV7-3 to TRBJ2-5; D may be TRBD2 (6 bases). The CDR3 covers 13 residues. The germline V gene has CDR1 SGHTA and CDR2 FQGTGA. V lost 3 bases to trimming and J lost 5 bases, with 10 bases between them. The CDR3 here is CASSFGGMETQYF. DNA for the CDR3: TGTGCCAGCAGCTTCGGAGGGATGGAGACCCAGTACTTC.

Only a few counts were recorded for this clone. The V and J genes are TRBV5-1 and TRBJ2-7; the D gene is possibly TRBD1 (6 bases). The CDR3 length is 14 residues. V dropped 2 bases and J dropped 3 bases, with 12 bases sitting between them. Germline assignment: CDR1 SGHRS and CDR2 YFSETQ. Here the CDR3 DNA reads TGCGCCAGCAGCTTAAACCCACAGGGCTACGAGCAGTACTTC. Its translation: CASSLNPQGYEQYF.